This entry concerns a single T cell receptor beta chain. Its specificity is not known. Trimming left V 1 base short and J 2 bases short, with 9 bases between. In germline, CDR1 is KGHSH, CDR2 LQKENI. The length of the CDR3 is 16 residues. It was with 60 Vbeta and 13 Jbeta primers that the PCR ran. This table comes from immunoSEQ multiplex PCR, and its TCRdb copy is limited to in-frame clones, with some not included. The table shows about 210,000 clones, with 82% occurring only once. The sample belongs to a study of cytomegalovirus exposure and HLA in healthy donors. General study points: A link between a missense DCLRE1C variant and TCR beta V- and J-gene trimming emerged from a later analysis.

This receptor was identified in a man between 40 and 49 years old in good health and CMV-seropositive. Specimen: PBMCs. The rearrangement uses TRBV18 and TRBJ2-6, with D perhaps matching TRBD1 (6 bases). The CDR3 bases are TGTGCCAGCTCACCACTAGACAGGCCTGGGGCCAACGTCCTGACTTTC. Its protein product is CASSPLDRPGANVLTF.